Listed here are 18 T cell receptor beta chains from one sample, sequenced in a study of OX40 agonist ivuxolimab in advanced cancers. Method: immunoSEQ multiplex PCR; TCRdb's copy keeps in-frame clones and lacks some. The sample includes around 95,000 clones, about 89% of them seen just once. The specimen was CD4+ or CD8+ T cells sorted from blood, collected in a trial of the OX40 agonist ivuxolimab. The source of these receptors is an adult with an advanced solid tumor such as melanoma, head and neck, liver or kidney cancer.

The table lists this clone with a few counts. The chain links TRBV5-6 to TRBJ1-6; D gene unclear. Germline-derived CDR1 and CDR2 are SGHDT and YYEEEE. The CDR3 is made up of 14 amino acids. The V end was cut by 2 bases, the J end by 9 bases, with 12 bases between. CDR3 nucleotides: TGTGCCAGCAGCTTTCCGGGATCAGGTTCACCCCTCCACTTT. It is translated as CASSFPGSGSPLHF.

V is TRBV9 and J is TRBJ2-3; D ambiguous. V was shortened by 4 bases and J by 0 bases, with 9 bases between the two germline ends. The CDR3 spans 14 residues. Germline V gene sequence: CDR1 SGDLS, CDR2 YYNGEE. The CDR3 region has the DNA TGTGCCAGCAGCAACCAGGCGAGCACAGATACGCAGTATTTT. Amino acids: CASSNQASTDTQYF.

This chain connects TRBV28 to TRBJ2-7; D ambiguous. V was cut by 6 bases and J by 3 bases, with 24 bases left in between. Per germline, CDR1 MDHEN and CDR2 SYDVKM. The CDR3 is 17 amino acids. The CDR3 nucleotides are TGTGCCAGCAGCTCGGACCCCGGCGGTCGGCCAAACTACGAGCAGTACTTC. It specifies CASSSDPGGRPNYEQYF. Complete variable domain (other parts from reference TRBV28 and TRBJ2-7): DVKVTQSSRYLVKRTGEKVFLECVQDMDHENMFWYRQDPGLGLRLIYFSYDVKMKEKGDIPEGYSVSREKKERFSLILESASTNQTSMYLCASSSDPGGRPNYEQYFGPGTRLTVT.

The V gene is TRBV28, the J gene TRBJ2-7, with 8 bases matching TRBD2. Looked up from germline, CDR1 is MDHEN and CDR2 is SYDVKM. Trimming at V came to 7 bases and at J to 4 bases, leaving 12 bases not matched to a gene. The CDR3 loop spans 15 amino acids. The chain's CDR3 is CASTSGGSGQYEQYF. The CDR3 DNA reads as TGTGCCAGCACCAGCGGGGGCAGCGGCCAATACGAGCAGTACTTC.

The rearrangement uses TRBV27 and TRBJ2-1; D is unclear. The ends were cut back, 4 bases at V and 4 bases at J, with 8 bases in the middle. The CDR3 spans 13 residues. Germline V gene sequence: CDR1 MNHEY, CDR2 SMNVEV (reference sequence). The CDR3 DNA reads TGTGCCAGCAGTTCTCAATATTACAATGAGCAGTTCTTC. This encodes CASSSQYYNEQFF.

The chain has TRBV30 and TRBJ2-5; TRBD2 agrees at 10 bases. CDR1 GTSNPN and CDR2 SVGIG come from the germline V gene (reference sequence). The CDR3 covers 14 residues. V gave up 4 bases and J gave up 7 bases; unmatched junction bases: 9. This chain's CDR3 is CAWNPAGGPGTQYF. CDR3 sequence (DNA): TGTGCCTGGAACCCAGCGGGGGGGCCGGGGACCCAGTACTTC.

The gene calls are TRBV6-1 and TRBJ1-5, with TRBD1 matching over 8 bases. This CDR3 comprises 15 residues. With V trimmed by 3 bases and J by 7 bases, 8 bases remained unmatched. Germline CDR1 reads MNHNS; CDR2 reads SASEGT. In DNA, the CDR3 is TGTGCCAGCAGTGAGGCAGGGGGCGCATACCAGCCCCAGCATTTT. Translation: CASSEAGGAYQPQHF.

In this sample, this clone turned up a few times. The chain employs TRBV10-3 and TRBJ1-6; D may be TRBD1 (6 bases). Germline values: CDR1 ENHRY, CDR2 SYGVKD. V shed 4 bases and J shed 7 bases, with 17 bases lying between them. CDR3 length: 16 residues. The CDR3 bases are TGTGCCATCAGTGGAGGGGGGCCGGCAACCAATTCACCCCTCCACTTT. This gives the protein CAISGGGPATNSPLHF.

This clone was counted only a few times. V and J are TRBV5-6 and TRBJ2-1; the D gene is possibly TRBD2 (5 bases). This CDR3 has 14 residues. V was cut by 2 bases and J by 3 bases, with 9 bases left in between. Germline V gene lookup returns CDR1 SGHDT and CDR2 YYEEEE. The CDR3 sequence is CASSFLARYNEQFF. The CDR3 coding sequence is TGTGCCAGCAGCTTTCTAGCTCGCTACAATGAGCAGTTCTTC.

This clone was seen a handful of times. The CDR3 DNA reads TGCAGCGTTATCGCGGTAACTGAGACCCAGTACTTC. Its translation is CSVIAVTETQYF. The V call is TRBV29-1, the J call TRBJ2-5; D is unresolved. Trimming cost V 5 bases and J 5 bases, with 12 bases left between them. The CDR3 totals 12 residues. Germline lookup yields CDR1 SQVTM and CDR2 ANQGSEA.

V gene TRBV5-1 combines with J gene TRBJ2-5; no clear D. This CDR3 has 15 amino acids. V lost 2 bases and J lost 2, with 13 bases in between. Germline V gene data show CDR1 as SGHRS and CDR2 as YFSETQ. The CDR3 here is CASSFGPSAQETQYF. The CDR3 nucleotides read TGCGCCAGCAGCTTCGGACCTTCTGCTCAAGAGACCCAGTACTTC. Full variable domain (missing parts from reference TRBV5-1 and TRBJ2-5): KAGVTQTPRYLIKTRGQQVTLSCSPISGHRSVSWYQQTPGQGLQFLFEYFSETQRNKGNFPGRFSGRQFSNSRSEMNVSTLELGDSALYLCASSFGPSAQETQYFGPGTRLLVL.

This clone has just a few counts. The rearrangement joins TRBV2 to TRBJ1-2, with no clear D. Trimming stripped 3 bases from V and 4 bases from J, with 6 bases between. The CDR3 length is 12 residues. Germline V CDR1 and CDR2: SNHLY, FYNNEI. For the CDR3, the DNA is TGTGCCAGCAGTGAGACGGCCTATGGCTACACCTTC. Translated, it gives CASSETAYGYTF.

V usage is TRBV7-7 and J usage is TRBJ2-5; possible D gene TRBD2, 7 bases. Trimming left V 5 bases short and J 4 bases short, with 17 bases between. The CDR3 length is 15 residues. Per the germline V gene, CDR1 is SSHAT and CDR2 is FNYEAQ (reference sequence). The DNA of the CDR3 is TGTGCCAGCAGCGCCACGGGGGGCGACGTAGAGACCCAGTACTTC. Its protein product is CASSATGGDVETQYF.

The CDR3 spells CASSPGAAKTQYF. The CDR3 coding sequence is TGTGCCAGCAGCCCCGGGGCAGCCAAGACCCAGTACTTC. This rearrangement joins TRBV5-4 to TRBJ2-5; either TRBD1 or TRBD2 may supply D (5 bases each). Trimming shortened V by 4 bases and J by 6 bases, and 13 bases separated the two germline ends. The CDR3 covers 13 residues. Germline V gene data show CDR1 as SGHNT and CDR2 as YYREEE (reference sequence).

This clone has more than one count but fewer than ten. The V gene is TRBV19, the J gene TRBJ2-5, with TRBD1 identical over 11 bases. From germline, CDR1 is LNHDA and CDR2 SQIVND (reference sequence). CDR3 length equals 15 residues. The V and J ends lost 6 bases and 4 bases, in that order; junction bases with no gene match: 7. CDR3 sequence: CASREAGTGGETQYF. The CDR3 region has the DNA TGTGCCAGTAGGGAAGCCGGGACAGGGGGAGAGACCCAGTACTTC.

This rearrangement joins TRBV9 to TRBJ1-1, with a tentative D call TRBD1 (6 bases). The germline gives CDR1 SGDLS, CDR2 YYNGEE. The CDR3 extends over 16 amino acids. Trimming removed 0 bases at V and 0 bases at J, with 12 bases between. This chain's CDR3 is CASSVATGGLNTEAFF. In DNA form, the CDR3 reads TGTGCCAGCAGCGTAGCTACGGGGGGCCTGAACACTGAAGCTTTCTTT.

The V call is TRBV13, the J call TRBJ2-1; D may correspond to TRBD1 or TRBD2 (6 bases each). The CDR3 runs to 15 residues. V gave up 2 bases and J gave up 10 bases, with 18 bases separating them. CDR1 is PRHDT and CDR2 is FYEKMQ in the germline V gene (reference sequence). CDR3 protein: CASSLTGAGPQEQFF. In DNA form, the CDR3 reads TGTGCCAGCAGCTTAACGGGGGCGGGGCCCCAGGAGCAGTTCTTC.

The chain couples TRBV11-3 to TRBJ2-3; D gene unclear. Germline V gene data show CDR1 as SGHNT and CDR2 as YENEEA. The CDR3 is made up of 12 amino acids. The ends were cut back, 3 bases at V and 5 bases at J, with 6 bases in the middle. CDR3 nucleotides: TGTGCCAGCAGCTTGGGTGGAGATACGCAGTATTTT. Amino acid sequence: CASSLGGDTQYF.